This T cell receptor (beta chain) was captured by sequencing in a study of blood T cell repertoires in COVID-19. Study at large: Sites in the United States, Italy and Spain provided acute and convalescent COVID-19 samples. T cells, B-cell-depleted T cells, or PBMCs supplied cDNA or gDNA.

The trim removed 4 bases at V and 7 bases at J, leaving 9 bases unmatched. CDR1 and CDR2 from the germline V gene are SNHLY and FYNNEI. The CDR3 has 14 amino acids. Under the authors' procedure: Estimation of nucleated cell counts was performed using reference gene primer amplification. Method: immunoSEQ multiplex PCR; TCRdb's copy keeps in-frame clones and lacks some. V and J calls and clone size are those listed in that table; D and trimming were worked out from the DNA. The sample shows roughly 86,000 clones, approximately 82% of them seen only once. The sequencing input was peripheral blood. V is TRBV2 and J is TRBJ1-2; 7 bases match TRBD1. The origin of this receptor is a woman aged 70-85 years with acute or convalescent COVID-19. The CDR3 region has the DNA TGTGCCAGCAGTGGGGCGGGACAGAGCTTTGGCTACACCTTC. It translates to CASSGAGQSFGYTF.